Listed below are T cell receptor beta chains from one sample, sequenced in a study of T-cell reconstitution after alpha-beta-depleted transplantation in children. TCRdb fed the PCR reads into MiXCR, producing one record per CDR3 protein. The sample has some 200,000 distinct CDR3 sequences, 5.5% to 7% seen once. The sample here was PBMCs, taken before TCRalphabeta/CD19-depleted stem cell transplant. All receptors come from a boy aged 2 to 10 with acute lymphoblastic leukemia, due to receive a stem cell transplant. CDR3s leave out the opening cysteine and the closing phenylalanine or tryptophan. The order of the fields is CDR3 length, V gene, J gene, D gene, CDR3 protein. D genes are given only for firm matches.

14	TRBV28	TRBJ2-2	TRBD1	ASSKPGQGVNGELF
10	TRBV29-1	TRBJ2-7	-	SVEANSYEQY
15	TRBV14	TRBJ2-7	-	ASSHTDGPVRSYEQY
9	TRBV5-8	TRBJ2-1	-	ASSWGLEQF
12	TRBV9	TRBJ1-2	-	PSSVEPGEEGYT
9	TRBV29-1	TRBJ2-7	-	SVDDSHEQY
12	TRBV4-3	TRBJ2-1	TRBD2	ASSIAGGPHEQF
13	TRBV29-1	TRBJ1-1	-	SVDISGGRNTEAF
12	TRBV10-2	TRBJ2-5	TRBD2	ASSVAGGEETQY
12	TRBV7-2	TRBJ2-5	-	ASSSEGGQETQY
13	TRBV7-2	TRBJ2-7	-	ASSLVPDSFYEQY
16	TRBV12-3/TRBV12-4	TRBJ1-2	-	ASSLVGLAGTSNYGYT
12	TRBV10-3	TRBJ2-1	TRBD1	AIRGGAPYNEQF
14	TRBV12-3/TRBV12-4	TRBJ2-7	-	ASSNLPRGSSYEQY
12	TRBV11-3	TRBJ2-2	-	ASSPRGVNGELF
11	TRBV7-8	TRBJ1-4	TRBD1	ASQGQLNEKLF
7	TRBV29-1	TRBJ2-1	-	SVDNEQF
11	TRBV6-5	TRBJ2-1	TRBD2	ASSYAGGNEQF
13	TRBV5-1	TRBJ1-2	TRBD1	ASSIGTVRGYGYT
14	TRBV7-2	TRBJ2-4	TRBD2	ASSLVAGGAKNIQY
12	TRBV29-1	TRBJ2-7	TRBD1	SVEVGTGINEQY
14	TRBV4-3	TRBJ2-7	TRBD1	ASSQDRTGVESEQY
10	TRBV11-2	TRBJ2-3	-	ASNPDQVTQY
12	TRBV24-1	TRBJ2-3	-	ATSDVNSADTQY
10	TRBV12-3/TRBV12-4	TRBJ2-2	-	ASIFRTGELF
11	TRBV19	TRBJ1-5	-	ASSVSGNQPQH
10	TRBV29-1	TRBJ2-7	-	SVGGLGYEQY
12	TRBV7-7	TRBJ2-5	-	ASSQTGFQETQY
12	TRBV5-1	TRBJ2-3	TRBD2	ASTRAGGTDTQY
11	TRBV5-1	TRBJ2-7	TRBD1	ASSWDRGREQY
13	TRBV9	TRBJ2-1	-	ASSVELSSYNEQF
11	TRBV10-2	TRBJ2-7	TRBD1	ASSNRGSGEQY
12	TRBV2	TRBJ1-3	-	ASAIVTSGNTIY
14	TRBV7-6	TRBJ2-1	-	ASSSTPGSFNNEQF
10	TRBV29-1	TRBJ2-7	-	SVGQFSYEQY
14	TRBV9	TRBJ2-3	TRBD2	ASSVALAGGRDTQY
10	TRBV5-6	TRBJ2-3	TRBD2	ASSPGPGREY
12	TRBV7-8	TRBJ2-3	TRBD1	ASSSDRVADTQY
9	TRBV11-2	TRBJ2-7	-	ASPRPYEQY
9	TRBV20-1	TRBJ2-3	-	SAITSRAQY
10	TRBV29-1	TRBJ2-1	-	SAAYSYNEQF